This record looks at one T cell receptor beta chain sequence and its context. The antigen is unknown. The data are from a study of identical twins. General study results and limits: With abundant cord blood beta clonotypes, insertions were fewer; memory repertoires showed no such pattern.

V lost 6 bases and J lost 8, with 16 bases in between. Per the germline V gene, CDR1 is ENHRY and CDR2 is SYGVKD. This CDR3 has 13 residues. TCRdb ran MiXCR on the 5' RACE reads and lists one entry per CDR3 protein. The sample consists of around 530,000 distinct CDR3 sequences, 12% to 15% of them appearing once. These same records also appear under a second study, on yellow fever vaccine responses in identical twins.

The TCR sequence derives from a woman aged 18-29 years in good health. Sequencing used CD4+ T cells sorted from blood. The chain employs TRBV10-3 and TRBJ1-2; TRBD1 is a possible D gene (6 bases). The CDR3 DNA follows: TGTGCCATCAGACTGGACAGTACGGTCGGCTACACCTTC. This translates into CAIRLDSTVGYTF.